A single TCR beta chain is shown here with its context. Its target antigen remains unknown. No base quality values were provided; no much bigger clone lies one nucleotide off. The CDR3 starts with the cysteine, ends with the phenylalanine, and has 13 residues. CDR3 DNA only is kept here, 39 bases in frame from base 1. Taken from the germline V gene (reference sequence), the CDR1 and CDR2 loops are LNHDA and SQIVND. The V and J ends are trimmed by 10 bases and 2 bases, leaving 14 bases between them. This sample is drawn from a study of blood T cell repertoires in COVID-19 (dated by TCRdb to 2020 to 2021). General notes on the study: Samples covering the acute and convalescent phases of COVID-19 were provided by collaborators in the United States, Italy and Spain. A freely available public database, intended as a resource for researchers studying the immune response to SARS-CoV-2, is where the repertoires were released. Deeply sampled blood TCRbeta repertoires from subjects exposed to, actively infected with, or recovered from COVID-19 were included in the dataset. Where HLA class I and class II types were available, the types were taken from metadata supplied by the sample provider, not from assay-based typing. Sample metadata almost always included a de-identified subject ID, COVID-19 status, age in years and sex. Samples were obtained from the ongoing ImmuneRACE study (first 160 participants) and from over a thousand subjects provided by 6 global collaborators. The material from the prospective study consisted of cDNA or gDNA derived from T cells, B-cell-depleted T cells, or PBMCs. General findings and caveats noted by the study authors: Clinical and demographic metadata were provided uncurated, with the amount varying by source and participant.

TCRbeta CDR3 regions were amplified from genomic DNA by means of the immunoSEQ Assay, a bias-controlled multiplex PCR. In the paper's pipeline: Nucleated cell counts per sample were estimated from amplification of reference gene primers within the assay. To quantify the absolute abundance of each unique TCRbeta CDR3 rearrangement, sequence reads were collapsed and filtered. Productive Simpson clonality was computed per sample as the square root of Simpson's diversity index over productive rearrangements. TCRdb limited this immuneACCESS table to in-frame rearrangements with V and J called. A share of clones is missing; checked studies link under half to unresolved V genes, and the rest is unexplained. V and J calls and clone size are given by that table; D and trimming were obtained from the DNA. For this sample there are about 380,000 clones; about 90% appear just once. The top ten clonotypes cover around 3% of the sample.

In the prospective study, participants were 18 to 89 years old, resided in 24 geographic areas of the United States, and were enrolled through a virtual design. In the prospective study, participants were assigned to cohorts based on the clinical history participants reported in a screening survey and a study questionnaire. For ImmuneRACE Cohort 3, a participant was defined as recovered based on two consecutive negative NP/OP PCR tests, clearance by a healthcare professional, or resolution of symptoms. Mobile phlebotomists in the prospective study collected whole blood, serum and a nasopharyngeal or oropharyngeal swab from every participant. Over a roughly 2-month period, participants in the prospective study had the option of providing additional blood draws and questionnaires. Prospective study blood samples were shipped either frozen or at room temperature before DNA extraction.

The receptor's source is a woman aged 25-40 years who had recovered from COVID-19. The chain links TRBV19 with TRBJ1-1; TRBD1 is a possible D gene, resting on 6 matching bases. The sequencing sample was made of PBMCs or T cells enriched from blood (not recorded which). The encoded CDR3 is CATTQGFNTEAFF. DNA sequence: TGTGCCACTACACAGGGTTTTAACACTGAAGCTTTCTTT. Here the CDR3 is joined to the reference TRBV19 and TRBJ1-1 genes, and the full variable domain is: DGGITQSPKYLFRKEGQNVTLSCEQNLNHDAMYWYRQDPGQGLRLIYYSQIVNDFQKGDIAEGYSVSREKKESFPLTVTSAQKNPTAFYLCATTQGFNTEAFFGQGTRLTVV.